This T cell receptor beta chain was obtained from a study of neurological immune-mediated disorders. CDR3 length: 13 amino acids. The germline CDR1 and CDR2 sequences are KGHSH and LQKENI. The V end lost 0 bases, the J end lost 4 bases, and 6 bases lay between the germline ends. This clonotype came up a few times. Antigen unknown. The method for making cDNA was 5'RACE, and it used 10-nucleotide random UMIs. Using its own MiXCR run on the 5' RACE reads, TCRdb lists one record per CDR3 protein. The sample lists under 90,000 distinct CDR3 sequences; roughly 10% were seen once. Findings and limits, study-wide: None of the CDR3 amino acid sequences of expanded clones recurred across subjects, suggesting private repertoires in all groups.

Time point given: longitudinal time-point 1 (baseline). Unsorted libraries used 2 million PBMCs kept at -80 degrees C. This clonotype was obtained from a man aged 25-45 years in good health. The specimen was PBMCs. J is TRBJ2-5 and V is TRBV18; maybe TRBD2 (6 bases). The CDR3 DNA sequence: TGTGCCAGCTCACCACCTAGCGGAGAGACCCAGTACTTC. As protein: CASSPPSGETQYF.